This entry lists 27 T cell receptor beta chains sequenced from one sample in a study of T cell responses to AZD1222 COVID-19 vaccine. Assay used: immunoSEQ multiplex PCR; TCRdb lists only in-frame clones, some missing. The table has approximately 90,000 clones, about 89% seen once. Sequencing used peripheral blood, obtained 28 days after the second AZD1222 dose. The receptors shown here come from an adult who received the AZD1222 COVID-19 vaccine.

Judged by abundance, this clone is medium-sized. Within the sample, other DNA sequences also encode this same CDR3. Here the CDR3 reads CASSLQNTGELFF. The CDR3 coding sequence is TGTGCCAGCAGCTTACAGAACACCGGGGAGCTGTTTTTT. This chain joins TRBV5-6 and TRBJ2-2, with unresolved D. This CDR3 contains 13 residues. Trimming pared 2 bases from V and 1 base from J, leaving 3 bases between. Germline assignment: CDR1 SGHDT and CDR2 YYEEEE. Full variable domain (outside the CDR3, taken from reference TRBV5-6 and TRBJ2-2): DAGVTQSPTHLIKTRGQQVTLRCSPKSGHDTVSWYQQALGQGPQFIFQYYEEEERQRGNFPDRFSGHQFPNYSSELNVNALLLGDSALYLCASSLQNTGELFFGEGSRLTVL.

The J gene is TRBJ1-2, the V gene TRBV5-4; D is uncertain. The length of the CDR3 is 13 residues. Trimming removed 0 bases at V and 0 bases at J, with 3 bases between. The germline CDR1 and CDR2 sequences are SGHNT and YYREEE (reference sequence). CDR3 bases: TGTGCCAGCAGCTTGGGGGCTAACTATGGCTACACCTTC. Translation gives CASSLGANYGYTF.

J is TRBJ1-4 and V is TRBV28, with 7 positions matching TRBD1. This CDR3 spans 13 amino acids. V gave up 5 bases and J gave up 11 bases; unmatched junction bases: 8. Germline V gene lookup returns CDR1 MDHEN and CDR2 SYDVKM. The CDR3 nucleotides are TGTGCCAGCAGTAATACAGGGGACGGGAAACTGTTTTTT. Protein sequence: CASSNTGDGKLFF.

This clone was seen once. The chain recombines TRBV5-1 with TRBJ2-7; the D call may be TRBD1 or TRBD2 (5 bases each). V was trimmed by 1 base and J by 4 bases, leaving 12 bases between them. The CDR3 sequence is 14 residues long. Germline CDR1 SGHRS, CDR2 YFSETQ. The CDR3 DNA follows: TGCGCCAGCAGCTTGTCGGGGCCTCTGTACGAGCAGTACTTC. This codes for CASSLSGPLYEQYF.

The rearrangement uses TRBV2 and TRBJ2-6, with D maybe TRBD2 (5 bases). This CDR3 has 17 amino acids. Germline V gives CDR1 SNHLY, CDR2 FYNNEI. The V gene lost 7 bases and the J gene lost 0 bases, with 16 bases spanning the gap. The chain's CDR3 is CASILQSGFSGANVLTF. Here the CDR3 DNA reads TGTGCCAGCATCTTGCAGTCGGGGTTCTCTGGGGCCAACGTCCTGACTTTC.

The CDR3 here is CATSDPGRDYGYTF. The CDR3 DNA follows: TGTGCCACCAGTGATCCCGGACGGGACTATGGCTACACCTTC. This chain links TRBV24-1 with TRBJ1-2; D is undetermined. From germline, CDR1 is KGHDR and CDR2 SFDVKD. V was trimmed by 3 bases and J by 3 bases, leaving 10 bases between them. The CDR3 spans 14 residues.

The J gene is TRBJ1-5, the V gene TRBV12-5, with D perhaps matching TRBD1 (5 bases). The CDR3 is 16 residues long. Trimming stripped 2 bases from V and 2 bases from J, with 13 bases between. The germline V gene has CDR1 LGHNT and CDR2 FRNRAP. The DNA of the CDR3 is TGTGCTAGTGGTTTGTCAGGTGGGGGTCGCAATCAGCCCCAGCATTTT. Translated, it gives CASGLSGGGRNQPQHF.

The chain joins TRBV10-3 to TRBJ1-5, with D possibly being TRBD1 (6 bases). The germline V gene has CDR1 ENHRY and CDR2 SYGVKD. Trimming stripped 10 bases from V and 3 bases from J, with 10 bases between. The CDR3 sequence is 12 residues long. The chain's CDR3 is CATAGDNQPQHF. DNA of the CDR3: TGTGCCACCGCAGGGGACAATCAGCCCCAGCATTTT.

This chain uses TRBV2 with TRBJ2-5; 8 bases line up with TRBD1. Trimming at V came to 7 bases and at J to 5 bases, leaving 15 bases not matched to a gene. From germline, CDR1 is SNHLY and CDR2 FYNNEI. The length of the CDR3 is 16 residues. CDR3 in amino acids: CASTPRRSGGGETQYF. The CDR3 region has the DNA TGTGCCAGCACCCCTCGCCGGTCAGGGGGCGGGGAGACCCAGTACTTC. Drawing the rest from reference TRBV2 and TRBJ2-5, the complete variable domain is EPEVTQTPSHQVTQMGQEVILRCVPISNHLYFYWYRQILGQKVEFLVSFYNNEISEKSEIFDDQFSVERPDGSNFTLKIRSTKLEDSAMYFCASTPRRSGGGETQYFGPGTRLLVL.

The chain combines TRBV20-1 with TRBJ1-1; D ambiguous. Trimming pared 2 bases from V and 4 bases from J, leaving 5 bases between. Germline CDR1 and CDR2: DFQATT and SNEGSKA (reference sequence). This CDR3 comprises 11 residues. In nucleotides, the CDR3 is TGCAGTGCTAGACTGGTCACTGAAGCTTTCTTT. Translation gives CSARLVTEAFF.

V is TRBV7-9 and J is TRBJ1-6; the match to TRBD1 covers 7 bases. This CDR3 contains 15 residues. J gave up 4 bases and V 4 bases, and 4 bases lay outside the gene matches. Per germline, CDR1 SEHNR and CDR2 FQNEAQ (reference sequence). CDR3 sequence reads: CASSYGTAYNSPLHF. The CDR3 nucleotides are TGTGCCAGCAGCTACGGGACAGCTTATAATTCACCCCTCCACTTT.

The rearrangement links TRBV4-1 to TRBJ1-2; no clear D. The CDR3 is 14 residues long. Germline lookup yields CDR1 MGHRA and CDR2 YSYEKL. Trimming left V 2 bases short and J 2 bases short, with 9 bases between. For the CDR3, the DNA is TGCGCCAGCAGCCAATACGTAGGAAACTATGGCTACACCTTC. Translation: CASSQYVGNYGYTF.

The gene calls are TRBV25-1 and TRBJ2-1; D call uncertain. V was pared by 0 bases and J by 4 bases, with 7 bases between. The length of the CDR3 is 14 residues. Germline CDR1 MGHDK, CDR2 SYGVNS. The CDR3 is CASSEYGVYNEQFF. In nucleotides, the CDR3 is TGTGCCAGCAGTGAATATGGCGTTTACAATGAGCAGTTCTTC.

The rearrangement links TRBV9 to TRBJ1-4, with a tentative D call TRBD1 (5 bases). Trimming removed 3 bases from V and 0 bases from J, with 12 bases in between. The CDR3 has 16 amino acids. Looked up from germline, CDR1 is SGDLS and CDR2 is YYNGEE. Here the CDR3 DNA reads TGTGCCAGCAGCGGATCAGGGTCAACAACTAATGAAAAACTGTTTTTT. This gives the protein CASSGSGSTTNEKLFF.

The chain employs TRBV7-8 and TRBJ1-5; D remains ambiguous. The CDR3 has 12 residues. CDR1 and CDR2 from the germline V gene are SGHVS and FQNEAQ. V shed 2 bases and J shed 7 bases, with 6 bases lying between them. The DNA of the CDR3 is TGTGCCAGCAGCTTAACCATCCAGCCCCAGCATTTT. It encodes CASSLTIQPQHF.

The CDR3 loop is CASSVSDVAARNTIYF. The CDR3 region has the DNA TGTGCCAGCAGCGTCTCGGACGTAGCGGCACGAAACACCATATATTTT. The V call is TRBV9, the J call TRBJ1-3; D not resolved. V was clipped by 2 bases and J by 5 bases, with 17 bases between them. CDR1 and CDR2 (germline): SGDLS, YYNGEE. CDR3 size: 16 residues.

The chain combines TRBV7-2 with TRBJ1-5; D not certain. The CDR3 runs 15 residues. Per the germline V gene, CDR1 is SGHTA and CDR2 is FQGNSA. V lost 3 bases and J 0 bases, leaving 9 bases between the germline ends. The DNA for the CDR3 is TGTGCCAGCAGCTTGTATGCTTATAGCAATCAGCCCCAGCATTTT. It encodes CASSLYAYSNQPQHF.

This clone was detected a few times. The J gene is TRBJ2-1, the V gene TRBV5-1, with D hard to call. This CDR3 has 15 amino acids. CDR1 and CDR2 (germline): SGHRS, YFSETQ. Trimming cost V 1 base and J 2 bases, with 10 bases left between them. The CDR3 nucleotides are TGCGCCAGCAGCTTGTGGCAGAAGACCTACAATGAGCAGTTCTTC. It yields the protein CASSLWQKTYNEQFF.

The rearrangement joins TRBV7-3 to TRBJ2-2; D remains ambiguous. V was cut by 5 bases and J by 7 bases, with 8 bases left in between. The CDR3 extends over 12 amino acids. CDR1 SGHTA and CDR2 FQGTGA come from the germline V gene. CDR3 nucleotides: TGTGCCAGCAGCCTGCGGAGCGGGGAGCTGTTTTTT. As protein: CASSLRSGELFF.

The rearrangement uses TRBV19 and TRBJ2-7; 9 bases match TRBD1. The germline V gene encodes CDR1 LNHDA and CDR2 SQIVND (reference sequence). V lost 3 bases, J lost 3 bases, and 9 bases stayed unmatched. CDR3 length equals 16 residues. For the CDR3, the DNA is TGTGCCAGTAGTATCTTTTCCGGGACAGGGTTCTACGAGCAGTACTTC. It codes for CASSIFSGTGFYEQYF. The full variable domain, in which reference TRBV19 and TRBJ2-7 provide the parts outside the CDR3, is DGGITQSPKYLFRKEGQNVTLSCEQNLNHDAMYWYRQDPGQGLRLIYYSQIVNDFQKGDIAEGYSVSREKKESFPLTVTSAQKNPTAFYLCASSIFSGTGFYEQYFGPGTRLTVT.

This chain links TRBV19 with TRBJ2-7; D assignment may be TRBD1 or TRBD2 (5 bases each). Germline CDR1 reads LNHDA; CDR2 reads SQIVND (reference sequence). The CDR3 is 15 amino acids. The CDR3 here is CSTKRDVGGEGEQYF. The CDR3 nucleotides read TGTTCCACCAAAAGGGACGTAGGCGGTGAAGGCGAGCAGTACTTC.

The genes are TRBV5-8 and TRBJ1-2; D not resolved. CDR3 length equals 13 residues. Germline lookup yields CDR1 SGHTS and CDR2 YDEGEE. V dropped 4 bases and J dropped 7 bases, with 14 bases sitting between them. The CDR3 region has the DNA TGTGCCAGCAGCCGTACCGGTGGAACTGGCTACACCTTC. As protein: CASSRTGGTGYTF.

The CDR3 DNA reads TGTGCCAGCAGTGGGCACTACGAGCAGTACTTC. It codes for CASSGHYEQYF. The genes are TRBV25-1 and TRBJ2-7; D is undetermined. Germline assignment: CDR1 MGHDK and CDR2 SYGVNS. The CDR3 loop spans 11 amino acids. V was clipped by 4 bases and J by 3 bases, with 4 bases between them.

The chain is built from TRBV3-1 (or the pseudogene TRBV3-2) and TRBJ1-5, with D uncertain. V was trimmed by 7 bases and J by 6 bases, leaving 13 bases between them. Germline-derived CDR1 and CDR2 are LGHDT and YNNKEL (reference sequence). This CDR3 has 13 residues. For the CDR3, the DNA is TGTGCCAGCACTCAAGGGTATGGTCAGCCCCAGCATTTT. Amino acid sequence: CASTQGYGQPQHF.

V usage is TRBV11-1 and J usage is TRBJ1-2; TRBD1 aligns across 9 bases. The CDR3 runs 14 residues. CDR1 and CDR2 from the germline V gene are SGHAT and FQDESV (reference sequence). Trimming took 5 bases from V and 3 from J; bases not matched to a gene: 4. CDR3 sequence: CASSQRTGDYGYTF. The CDR3 DNA reads as TGTGCCAGCAGCCAACGGACAGGGGACTATGGCTACACCTTC.

The chain uses TRBV18 and TRBJ2-3, with TRBD1 as a possible D gene (6 bases). The CDR3 is 15 amino acids. Trimming took 1 base from V and 5 from J, leaving 13 bases between them. Germline CDR1 and CDR2: KGHSH and LQKENI. The CDR3 region is CASSPLSGVGDTQYF. DNA of the CDR3: TGTGCCAGCTCACCACTATCAGGGGTCGGAGATACGCAGTATTTT.

The CDR3 DNA reads as TGTGCCAGCAGCTTAGTCACCGGTAACACTGAAGCTTTCTTT. Its protein product is CASSLVTGNTEAFF. The rearrangement joins TRBV7-9 to TRBJ1-1; D gene ambiguous. CDR1 is SEHNR, CDR2 FQNEAQ, per germline (reference sequence). This CDR3 has 14 amino acids. Trimming shortened V by 1 base and J by 2 bases, and 8 bases separated the two germline ends.